Listed here are 14 T cell receptor beta chains from one sample, sequenced in a study of human T cells and chemical hapten exposure (dated by TCRdb to 2020 to 2022). Per the publication, the time point label means: pre-sensitization, week 0. The sample's treatment or condition label, decoded: therapeutic diphenylcyclopropenone sensitization with weekly scalp DPC. The method behind the library was RACE. These reads were obtained on a NextSeq 500. TCRdb passed the public sequencing reads through fastp at Q25 and MiXCR, retaining productive beta sequences. CDR3 protein sequences are deduplicated, and each keeps its most common genes and DNA. The sample data list 300,000 to 400,000 distinct CDR3 sequences, and 5.1% of these were observed just once. The ten largest clonotypes hold 2.6% of the sample. The sample here was whole blood, taken in connection with sensitization to the hapten diphenylcyclopropenone (DPC). Receptors were obtained from a woman aged 50 to 65 with alopecia areata. Some clones in this sample may be carry-over from other donors' samples.

This clonotype was counted ten times or more. This sequence joins TRBV27 and TRBJ1-6, with D possibly being TRBD1 (6 bases). The CDR3 covers 13 residues. V was cut by 9 bases and J by 8 bases, with 14 bases left in between. Germline CDR1 MNHEY, CDR2 SMNVEV (reference sequence). CDR3 amino acids: CASSRGGDSPLHF. As DNA, the CDR3 is TGTGCCAGTTCGCGTGGGGGCGATTCACCCCTCCACTTT.

This clonotype was counted many times. This chain connects TRBV5-1 to TRBJ2-4, with D uncertain. V gave up 0 bases and J gave up 9 bases, with 10 bases separating them. The CDR3 is 13 amino acids. The germline CDR1 and CDR2 sequences are SGHRS and YFSETQ. CDR3 loop: CASSLEGRSIQYF. Written as DNA, the CDR3 is TGCGCCAGCAGCTTGGAGGGAAGGAGCATTCAGTACTTC.

The chain recombines TRBV6-5 with TRBJ2-5; 15 bases are shared with TRBD2. The germline CDR1 and CDR2 sequences are MNHEY and SVGAGI. The CDR3 sequence is 16 residues long. Trimming at V came to 5 bases and at J to 4 bases, leaving 5 bases not matched to a gene. The CDR3, as DNA: TGTGCCAGCAGTGAAGGACTAGCGGGGGGGTTAGAGACCCAGTACTTC. Translation gives CASSEGLAGGLETQYF.

V usage is TRBV9 and J usage is TRBJ2-3; 7 nucleotides match TRBD1. With V trimmed by 0 bases and J by 4 bases, 5 bases remained unmatched. Germline values: CDR1 SGDLS, CDR2 YYNGEE. The CDR3 is 15 residues long. The CDR3 here is CASSVGYQGADTQYF. CDR3 nucleotides: TGTGCCAGCAGCGTAGGGTATCAGGGGGCAGATACGCAGTATTTT.

This clonotype was recorded many times. The chain uses TRBV4-2 and TRBJ2-4, with D perhaps being TRBD1 or TRBD2 (5 bases each). CDR3 length: 16 amino acids. Deletions cut 5 bases from V and 0 bases from J, with 14 bases between. Germline-derived CDR1 and CDR2 are LGHNA and YNFKEQ. CDR3 loop: CASSSQFGGAKNIQYF. The CDR3 DNA reads TGTGCCAGCAGCTCCCAATTTGGGGGAGCCAAAAACATTCAGTACTTC.

Ten or more counts support this clonotype. The gene calls are TRBV7-3 and TRBJ1-1, with 7 bases matching TRBD1. Germline V gives CDR1 SGHTA, CDR2 FQGTGA. The CDR3 sequence is 13 residues long. The junction had 6 bases not matched to a gene; V was cut back by 5 bases and J by 6 bases. The CDR3 spells CASSIQTGSEAFF. The CDR3 DNA is TGTGCCAGCAGCATACAGACAGGGTCTGAAGCTTTCTTT.

This clonotype was seen at least ten times. The chain links TRBV20-1 to TRBJ2-7, with D possibly called TRBD1 or TRBD2 (5 bases each). The V gene's germline CDR1 is DFQATT and CDR2 SNEGSKA (reference sequence). This CDR3 is built from 13 residues. V gave up 3 bases and J gave up 2 bases, with 11 bases separating them. CDR3 amino acids: CSASTGTPYEQYF. The CDR3 DNA follows: TGCAGTGCTAGCACGGGGACCCCCTACGAGCAGTACTTC.

This clonotype came up many times. This chain links TRBV11-2 with TRBJ2-2; possible D gene TRBD1, 6 bases. The CDR3 is 16 residues long. V lost 5 bases and J lost 4, with 17 bases in between. The germline CDR1 and CDR2 sequences are SGHAT and FQNNGV. This CDR3 reads CASSLPGQSRTGELFF. The CDR3, as DNA: TGTGCCAGCAGCCTACCAGGACAGTCGCGCACCGGGGAGCTGTTTTTT. Using reference TRBV11-2 and TRBJ2-2 for the parts outside the CDR3, the full variable domain is EAGVAQSPRYKIIEKRQSVAFWCNPISGHATLYWYQQILGQGPKLLIQFQNNGVVDDSQLPKDRFSAERLKGVDSTLKIQPAKLEDSAVYLCASSLPGQSRTGELFFGEGSRLTVL.

This clonotype was detected only a few times. The chain combines TRBV13 with TRBJ1-5; unclear D gene. CDR1 is PRHDT and CDR2 is FYEKMQ in the germline V gene (reference sequence). The ends were cut back, 3 bases at V and 2 bases at J, with 11 bases in the middle. The CDR3 covers 15 residues. The CDR3 loop reads CASSFRISGNQPQHF. CDR3 coding DNA: TGTGCCAGCAGCTTCCGGATTTCGGGCAATCAGCCCCAGCATTTT.

Many counts were recorded for this clonotype. This chain uses TRBV28 with TRBJ1-1; 8 bases are a match to TRBD1. J was trimmed by 5 bases and V by 7 bases; bases with no gene match: 6. The CDR3 totals 13 residues. CDR1 is MDHEN and CDR2 is SYDVKM in the germline V gene. As DNA, the CDR3 is TGTGCCAGCAAACTTCAGGGGGCTACTGAAGCTTTCTTT. It yields the protein CASKLQGATEAFF.

Many counts were recorded for this clonotype. The rearrangement joins TRBV10-3 to TRBJ1-5, with D perhaps matching TRBD1 (6 bases). Trimming removed 7 bases from V and 3 bases from J, with 13 bases in between. The CDR3 consists of 14 residues. Looked up from germline, CDR1 is ENHRY and CDR2 is SYGVKD. The CDR3: CAITQGLDNQPQHF. The CDR3 region has the DNA TGTGCCATCACCCAGGGGCTGGACAATCAGCCCCAGCATTTT.

V usage is TRBV4-2 and J usage is TRBJ1-1; D not certain. CDR3 size: 14 residues. V lost 0 bases, J lost 8 bases, and 13 bases lay in between. Germline values: CDR1 LGHNA, CDR2 YNFKEQ. The CDR3 sequence is CASSQDQIPREAFF. The CDR3 DNA reads as TGTGCCAGCAGCCAAGATCAAATACCGAGAGAAGCTTTCTTT.

This clonotype was recorded a few times. The chain couples TRBV11-2 to TRBJ2-1, with D possibly matching TRBD1 (5 bases). Germline V gene lookup returns CDR1 SGHAT and CDR2 FQNNGV. CDR3 length: 15 amino acids. V was trimmed by 4 bases and J by 3 bases, leaving 13 bases between them. The CDR3 region is CASSSYFRDYNEQFF. As DNA, the CDR3 is TGTGCCAGCAGCTCTTATTTCAGGGACTACAATGAGCAGTTCTTC.

This clonotype was counted only a few times. The chain is built from TRBV5-6 and TRBJ2-2; D is unresolved. The CDR3 has 15 amino acids. Trimming shortened V by 3 bases and J by 4 bases, and 13 bases separated the two germline ends. Germline values: CDR1 SGHDT, CDR2 YYEEEE. This CDR3 reads CASSYRALSTGELFF. DNA for the CDR3: TGTGCCAGCAGCTACCGGGCCCTAAGCACCGGGGAGCTGTTTTTT.